Listed below are T cell receptor beta chains from one sample, sequenced in a study of blood T cell repertoires in COVID-19. TCRdb's copy holds only in-frame clones and misses some; the assay was immunoSEQ multiplex PCR. The sample contains 370,000 or so clones, more than 75% of which appear only once. The sample was peripheral blood. The receptors derive from a human donor with acute or convalescent COVID-19. The donor label of this sample is uncertain. CDR3s include the opening cysteine and the closing phenylalanine or tryptophan. The D gene is left open where the match is weak. Rows may omit the clone size; those that give it use once, few, many or a size class.

>TRBJ2-5|NA|NA|TRBV7-9
TGTGCCAGCAGCTTAGCCCTGGGGGCGGAGGAGACCCAGTACTTC
CASSLALGAEETQYF
>TRBJ1-2|TRBD1|NA|TRBV29-1
TGCAGCGTGAAAGGACAGGGAACCTATGGCTACACCTTC
CSVKGQGTYGYTF
>TRBJ1-1|NA|NA|TRBV2
TGTGCCAGCAAGAAGGAGCTTGGAGCTTTCTTT
CASKKELGAFF
>TRBJ1-5|NA|NA|TRBV30
TGTGCCTGGAGTATATGGGGCGGAAGCAATCAGCCCCAGCATTTT
CAWSIWGGSNQPQHF
>TRBJ2-7|TRBD1|NA|TRBV28
TGTGCCAGCAGGGGGACAGTGAGCTCCTACGAGCAGTACTTC
CASRGTVSSYEQYF
>TRBJ1-2|TRBD1|NA|TRBV27
TGTGCCAGCGGAAATAAGGGACAGGGAAACTATGGCTACACCTTC
CASGNKGQGNYGYTF
>TRBJ2-3|TRBD1|few|TRBV2
TGTGCCAGCAGTCGGACAGGGGGAAGGTGGGATACGCAGTATTTT
CASSRTGGRWDTQYF
>TRBJ2-1|NA|NA|TRBV9
TGTGCCAGCAGGCCTGGGGGGGGCCCCTACAATGAGCAGTTCTTC
CASRPGGGPYNEQFF
>TRBJ2-7|TRBD2|NA|TRBV11-2
TGTGCCAGCAGCTACCTCCAGACTAGCGGTGAGCAGTACTTC
CASSYLQTSGEQYF
>TRBJ2-1|TRBD2|NA|TRBV19
TGTGCCAGTAGTATAATCCTAGCGGGAGGCTACAATGAGCAGTTCTTC
CASSIILAGGYNEQFF
>TRBJ2-3|TRBD1|NA|TRBV28
TGTGCCAGCAGCTACACCACCTATCGGACAGGGAGCACAGATACGCAGTATTTT
CASSYTTYRTGSTDTQYF
>TRBJ1-4|NA|NA|TRBV19
TGTGCCAGTAGTATAGGGGGCAGGAGCCCCTATGAAAAACTGTTTTTT
CASSIGGRSPYEKLFF
>TRBJ2-3|TRBD1|NA|TRBV7-9
TGTGCCAGCAGCCCACCACCGGACAGGAGATACACAGATACGCAGTATTTT
CASSPPPDRRYTDTQYF
>TRBJ2-1|TRBD2|NA|TRBV2
TGTGCCAGCAGGGGCACTAGCGGATACAATGAGCAGTTCTTC
CASRGTSGYNEQFF
>TRBJ2-2|NA|once|TRBV5-1
TGCGCCAGCAGCCCCTCCCCCACCGGGGAGCTGTTTTTT
CASSPSPTGELFF
>TRBJ2-7|TRBD1|NA|TRBV28
TGTGCCAGCAGAAGCCCGGGACAGGGATCCCGCGAGCAGTACTTC
CASRSPGQGSREQYF